These 26 T cell receptor beta chains came from one sample sequenced in a study of multiple sclerosis patients with progressive multifocal leukoencephalopathy. Method: immunoSEQ multiplex PCR; TCRdb's copy keeps in-frame clones and lacks some. This sample has under 35,000 clones, with about 92% found just once. Time point indicated: before natalizumab initiation. The sequenced sample was PBMCs. The receptors come from a man aged 25 to 40 with multiple sclerosis.

The CDR3 DNA reads as TGTGCCAGCAGCTGTACTAGCTGCCATCGACACGAGCAGTACGTC. It yields the protein CASSCTSCHRHEQYV. The chain has TRBV6-7 and TRBJ2-7; possibly TRBD2 for D (6 bases). TRBV6-7 has ORF status, its function being uncertain. V was trimmed by 6 bases and J by 5 bases, leaving 20 bases between them. CDR3 size: 15 residues.

This sequence joins TRBV11-3 and TRBJ2-3, with D possibly TRBD2 on 6 matching bases. The CDR3 covers 18 residues. The germline V and J ends were trimmed by 3 bases and 1 base, with 20 bases remaining between them. Germline loops: CDR1 SGHNT, CDR2 YENEEA. CDR3 in amino acids: CASSLVGGTRHRTDTQYF. For the CDR3, the DNA is TGTGCCAGCAGCTTGGTGGGAGGTACTAGACACCGCACAGATACGCAGTATTTT.

The rearrangement uses TRBV20-1 and TRBJ1-2; D unresolved. The CDR3 sequence is 11 residues long. Between the trimmed V and J ends, which lost 0 bases and 14 bases, there was a span of 13 bases. Germline lookup yields CDR1 DFQATT and CDR2 SNEGSKA (reference sequence). The DNA for the CDR3 is TGCAGTGCTAGAGATCAGCAGGCTCCTACCTTC. It is translated as CSARDQQAPTF.

The chain couples TRBV7-8 to TRBJ2-4; 7 bases map to TRBD1. Germline-derived CDR1 and CDR2 are SGHVS and FQNEAQ. The length of the CDR3 is 16 residues. J gave up 0 bases and V 5 bases, and 7 bases lay outside the gene matches. CDR3 coding DNA: TGTGCCAGCAGCGCATTACAGGGGATAGCCAAAAACATTCAGTACTTC. This sequence encodes CASSALQGIAKNIQYF.

The chain couples TRBV7-6 to TRBJ2-1; 11 bases fit TRBD2. The V gene end was trimmed by 1 base and the J gene end by 9 bases; junction bases not matched to a gene: 8. Germline-derived CDR1 and CDR2 are SGHVS and FNYEAQ. This CDR3 has 16 residues. In nucleotides, the CDR3 is TGTGCCAGCAGCTTAGGCTGGCTAGCGGGAGGTTTTGAGCAGTTCTTC. Translating gives CASSLGWLAGGFEQFF. Complete variable domain (other parts from reference TRBV7-6 and TRBJ2-1): GAGVSQSPRYKVTKRGQDVALRCDPISGHVSLYWYRQALGQGPEFLTYFNYEAQQDKSGLPNDRFSAERPEGSISTLTIQRTEQRDSAMYRCASSLGWLAGGFEQFFGPGTRLTVL.

This chain connects TRBV7-9 to TRBJ1-1; D unclear. In germline, CDR1 is SEHNR, CDR2 FQNEAQ (reference sequence). CDR3 length: 17 amino acids. Trimming took 1 base from V and 0 from J, leaving 15 bases between them. The CDR3 loop is CASSLGSIAVMNTEAFF. In nucleotides, the CDR3 is TGTGCCAGCAGCTTAGGGTCAATTGCTGTCATGAACACTGAAGCTTTCTTT.

V usage is TRBV27 and J usage is TRBJ2-3; tentatively, D is TRBD2 (6 bases). The ends were cut back, 3 bases at V and 0 bases at J, with 13 bases in the middle. The CDR3 contains 16 residues. The germline V gene has CDR1 MNHEY and CDR2 SMNVEV (reference sequence). The CDR3 sequence: CASSFRGGTSTDTQYF. As DNA, the CDR3 is TGTGCCAGCAGTTTTCGGGGCGGGACTAGCACAGATACGCAGTATTTT.

V is TRBV7-2 and J is TRBJ2-7; TRBD2 matches 11 bases. V lost 3 bases and J lost 4; bases outside the gene matches: 2. The V gene's germline CDR1 is SGHTA and CDR2 FQGNSA. This CDR3 region has 14 residues. CDR3 loop: CASSLTSGVYEQYF. For the CDR3, the DNA is TGTGCCAGCAGCTTGACTAGCGGGGTTTACGAGCAGTACTTC. Complete variable domain (other parts from reference TRBV7-2 and TRBJ2-7): GAGVSQSPSNKVTEKGKDVELRCDPISGHTALYWYRQSLGQGLEFLIYFQGNSAPDKSGLPSDRFSAERTGGSVSTLTIQRTQQEDSAVYLCASSLTSGVYEQYFGPGTRLTVT.

This clone was detected only once. V and J are TRBV10-3 and TRBJ2-3, with D tentatively TRBD2 (5 bases). V was cut by 0 bases and J by 2 bases, with 9 bases left in between. CDR1 is ENHRY, CDR2 SYGVKD, per germline. This CDR3 is 15 amino acids long. The CDR3 here is CAISESRTFTDTQYF. CDR3 DNA sequence: TGTGCCATCAGTGAGTCCAGGACTTTCACAGATACGCAGTATTTT.

This clone was recorded once. The J gene is TRBJ2-7, the V gene TRBV7-9; TRBD1 agrees at 10 bases. The CDR3 is 14 residues long. Per the germline V gene, CDR1 is SEHNR and CDR2 is FQNEAQ (reference sequence). Unmatched junction bases numbered 12, after V lost 11 bases and J lost 5 bases. The DNA for the CDR3 is TGTGCCGCCTCGGGGGGGACAGGGGCCCACGAGCAGTACTTC. It is translated as CAASGGTGAHEQYF.

The chain recombines TRBV5-1 with TRBJ1-2, with D maybe TRBD1 (6 bases). V was pared by 0 bases and J by 8 bases, with 11 bases between. Germline CDR1 SGHRS, CDR2 YFSETQ. There are 13 residues in the CDR3. In nucleotides, the CDR3 is TGCGCCAGCAGCTTGGGACAGGACAACGGCTACACCTTC. Amino acids: CASSLGQDNGYTF. Using reference TRBV5-1 and TRBJ1-2 for the parts outside the CDR3, the full variable domain is KAGVTQTPRYLIKTRGQQVTLSCSPISGHRSVSWYQQTPGQGLQFLFEYFSETQRNKGNFPGRFSGRQFSNSRSEMNVSTLELGDSALYLCASSLGQDNGYTFGSGTRLTVV.

V is TRBV5-4 and J is TRBJ1-4; perhaps TRBD1 as D (6 bases). With 0 bases removed from V and 0 bases from J, the gap between germline ends came to 9 bases. The CDR3 has 16 residues. CDR1 SGHNT and CDR2 YYREEE come from the germline V gene (reference sequence). CDR3 residues: CASSLGQDTTNEKLFF. The CDR3 nucleotides are TGTGCCAGCAGCTTGGGACAGGATACAACTAATGAAAAACTGTTTTTT.

V and J are TRBV7-2 and TRBJ2-1, with a possible D match to TRBD1 (5 bases). V was shortened by 6 bases and J by 4 bases, with 13 bases between the two germline ends. The CDR3 has 14 amino acids. In germline, CDR1 is SGHTA, CDR2 FQGNSA. CDR3 sequence reads: CASSQGPGYNEQFF. CDR3 DNA: TGTGCCAGCAGTCAGGGTCCAGGATACAATGAGCAGTTCTTC.

The V gene is TRBV11-3, the J gene TRBJ2-5; D may be TRBD1 (5 bases). CDR3 size: 13 residues. The V gene's germline CDR1 is SGHNT and CDR2 YENEEA. Trimming pared 3 bases from V and 4 bases from J, leaving 9 bases between. CDR3 coding DNA: TGTGCCAGCAGCTTTGGCAGGGCAGAGACCCAGTACTTC. Protein: CASSFGRAETQYF. The whole variable domain, filled in from reference TRBV11-3 and TRBJ2-5, reads EAGVVQSPRYKIIEKKQPVAFWCNPISGHNTLYWYLQNLGQGPELLIRYENEEAVDDSQLPKDRFSAERLKGVDSTLKIQPAELGDSAVYLCASSFGRAETQYFGPGTRLLVL.

This sequence joins TRBV4-3 and TRBJ2-4; D tentatively fits TRBD1 or TRBD2 (7 bases each). Per the germline V gene, CDR1 is LGHNA and CDR2 is YSLEER. V was clipped by 4 bases and J by 5 bases, with 18 bases between them. This CDR3 is built from 16 residues. CDR3 bases: TGCGCCAGCAGCCGCCTCTCAGGGGGGAGGGAAAACATTCAGTACTTC. Translation gives CASSRLSGGRENIQYF.

The CDR3 sequence is CASSSRGTSGSNEQFF. The DNA of the CDR3 is TGTGCCAGCAGCTCCAGGGGGACTAGCGGGAGCAATGAGCAGTTCTTC. V and J are TRBV11-3 and TRBJ2-1, with TRBD2 matching over 14 bases. V shed 4 bases and J 6 bases; nucleotides not matched to a gene: 5. Germline CDR1 and CDR2: SGHNT and YENEEA. The CDR3 runs 16 residues.

The table lists this clone with a count of one. The V and J genes are TRBV10-3 and TRBJ1-2; perhaps TRBD1 as D (5 bases). The length of the CDR3 is 11 residues. The V end lost 2 bases, the J end lost 8 bases, and 6 bases lay between the germline ends. CDR1 and CDR2 from the germline V gene are ENHRY and SYGVKD. For the CDR3, the DNA is TGTGCCATCAGTGAGGGGGGGGGCTACACCTTC. It yields the protein CAISEGGGYTF.

The chain joins TRBV7-8 to TRBJ1-3; 10 positions match TRBD1. Germline V lookup: CDR1 SGHVS, CDR2 FQNEAQ. Losses at the gene ends were 4 bases for V and 9 bases for J; bases not matched to a gene: 12. CDR3 length: 16 amino acids. DNA for the CDR3: TGTGCCAGCAGCTCTCCGGGACAGGGGAGTCGTGGCACCATATATTTT. Amino acids: CASSSPGQGSRGTIYF.

The chain employs TRBV19 and TRBJ1-2, with unresolved D. The CDR3 extends over 14 amino acids. Germline CDR1 is LNHDA and CDR2 is SQIVND (reference sequence). Trimming removed 2 bases at V and 1 base at J, with 8 bases between. As DNA, the CDR3 is TGTGCCAGTAGTATAATAGGAATTAACTATGGCTACACCTTC. This gives the protein CASSIIGINYGYTF.

This chain joins TRBV6-5 and TRBJ2-1; TRBD2 matches at 10 bases. The CDR3 contains 16 residues. CDR1 and CDR2 from the germline V gene are MNHEY and SVGAGI. V dropped 2 bases and J dropped 9; count of bases not matched to a gene: 10. The CDR3 sequence: CASSYDRLAGVSEQFF. In DNA form, the CDR3 reads TGTGCCAGCAGTTACGACCGGCTAGCGGGAGTATCTGAGCAGTTCTTC.

Details on this clone: Compared with germline, one end of the junction differs, possibly owing to a read error. This chain links TRBV5-5 with TRBJ2-5; D call uncertain. The germline V gene has CDR1 SGHKS and CDR2 YYEKEE (reference sequence). The CDR3 consists of 15 residues. CDR3 nucleotide sequence: TGTGCCAGCAGATTGGGTTACAGCCCCCAAGAGACCCAGTACTTC. Protein product: CASRLGYSPQETQYF.

This clone was counted a few times. The V call is TRBV7-9, the J call TRBJ2-7; no reliable D call. Trimming left V 5 bases short and J 3 bases short, with 2 bases between. The CDR3 length is 10 residues. Germline values: CDR1 SEHNR, CDR2 FQNEAQ (reference sequence). CDR3 amino acids: CASSDYEQYF. CDR3 DNA sequence: TGTGCCAGCAGCGACTACGAGCAGTACTTC.

The CDR3 sequence is CATAPGRALHNEQFF. CDR3 nucleotides: TGTGCCACCGCGCCGGGGAGGGCGCTGCACAATGAGCAGTTCTTC. V and J are TRBV27 and TRBJ2-1; 7 positions match TRBD2. V was pared by 10 bases and J by 5 bases, with 14 bases of the junction left unmatched. Per germline, CDR1 MNHEY and CDR2 SMNVEV (reference sequence). The length of the CDR3 is 15 residues.

The CDR3 spells CASSSSGTGLSGANVLTF. The CDR3, as DNA: TGTGCCAGCTCATCGTCCGGGACAGGTCTCTCTGGGGCCAACGTCCTGACTTTC. The chain recombines TRBV18 with TRBJ2-6, with 8 bases identical to TRBD1. The CDR3 is made up of 18 amino acids. Germline V gives CDR1 KGHSH, CDR2 LQKENI. V lost 5 bases, J lost 0 bases, and 9 bases stayed unmatched.

For this clone: Other DNA sequences in this sample translate to the same CDR3. The V gene is TRBV7-9, the J gene TRBJ2-7; D gene unclear. The germline V and J ends were trimmed by 4 bases and 6 bases, with 10 bases remaining between them. The CDR3 runs to 12 residues. The V gene's germline CDR1 is SEHNR and CDR2 FQNEAQ (reference sequence). In nucleotides, the CDR3 is TGTGCCAGCAGCTCCGTATTGAGCGAGCAGTACGTC. It specifies CASSSVLSEQYV.

The chain is built from TRBV7-9 and TRBJ1-1, with D possibly being TRBD1 (6 bases). Trimming took off 5 bases at V and 1 base at J, with 14 bases between the two ends. CDR3 size: 15 residues. From germline, CDR1 is SEHNR and CDR2 FQNEAQ (reference sequence). The CDR3 DNA is TGTGCCAGCAGCCACCACAGGGCCGAGAACACTGAAGCTTTCTTT. It yields the protein CASSHHRAENTEAFF.